Following are 11 T cell receptor beta chains from one sample sequenced in a study of blood T cell repertoires in COVID-19. The protocol was immunoSEQ multiplex PCR, while the TCRdb copy is restricted to in-frame clones and leaves out a portion. The sample shows fewer than 500,000 clones, 70% to 90% of them seen only once. The sequenced sample consisted of peripheral blood. The source is a man aged 18 to 30 with COVID-19, enrolled during active disease.

The rearrangement joins TRBV6-1 to TRBJ1-6; D not certain. Trimming took 1 base from V and 0 from J, leaving 10 bases between them. Germline CDR1 MNHNS, CDR2 SASEGT. The CDR3 sequence is 17 residues long. The CDR3 is CASSEVPRSSYNSPLHF. The CDR3 nucleotides are TGTGCCAGCAGTGAAGTTCCGAGGAGCTCCTATAATTCACCCCTCCACTTT.

This clone came up a few times. DNA of the CDR3: TGTGCCAGCAGTAGGGGGTCCCCCTACGAGCAGTACTTC. It codes for CASSRGSPYEQYF. This chain uses TRBV27 with TRBJ2-7, with D perhaps matching TRBD1 (6 bases). V dropped 5 bases and J dropped 2 bases, with 10 bases sitting between them. The CDR3 has 13 amino acids. Germline V gene sequence: CDR1 MNHEY, CDR2 SMNVEV (reference sequence).

V usage is TRBV19 and J usage is TRBJ2-3; 12 bases are shared with TRBD1. Trimming took 6 bases from V and 9 from J; bases not matched to a gene: 10. The CDR3 totals 15 residues. Germline loops: CDR1 LNHDA, CDR2 SQIVND (reference sequence). Here the CDR3 DNA reads TGTGCCAGTAGCCCCGGGACAGGGGGCCCGTTGACGCAGTATTTT. Its protein product is CASSPGTGGPLTQYF.

This clone was seen just once. The chain has TRBV19 and TRBJ2-3; 8 bases fit TRBD1. The CDR3 consists of 15 residues. Trimming cost V 11 bases and J 8 bases; bases outside gene matches: 18. The germline gives CDR1 LNHDA, CDR2 SQIVND (reference sequence). Here the CDR3 reads CAVLKGTGLWGTQYF. The CDR3 DNA reads as TGTGCCGTTCTAAAGGGGACAGGTCTATGGGGTACGCAGTATTTT.

The chain combines TRBV19 with TRBJ1-1, with D uncertain. CDR3 length: 13 amino acids. V was cut by 3 bases and J by 3 bases, with 8 bases left in between. CDR1 and CDR2 from the germline V gene are LNHDA and SQIVND (reference sequence). In DNA, the CDR3 is TGTGCCAGTAGTATTACATCCCACACTGAAGCTTTCTTT. Translation: CASSITSHTEAFF.

The V and J genes are TRBV30 and TRBJ1-1; the D is unclear. Germline V lookup: CDR1 GTSNPN, CDR2 SVGIG (reference sequence). V was trimmed by 5 bases and J by 6 bases, leaving 13 bases between them. The CDR3 spans 12 residues. The CDR3 region is CAWSRVEAEAFF. CDR3 DNA: TGTGCCTGGTCCCGTGTCGAGGCTGAAGCTTTCTTT.

The rearrangement links TRBV19 to TRBJ2-7, with 10 bases aligning to TRBD1. The CDR3 totals 16 residues. The germline CDR1 and CDR2 sequences are LNHDA and SQIVND (reference sequence). V was pared by 7 bases and J by 0 bases, with 9 bases of the junction left unmatched. Here the CDR3 DNA reads TGTGCCAGTATGACGGGGGACAGGGGACGCTCCTACGAGCAGTACTTC. This gives the protein CASMTGDRGRSYEQYF. The variable domain in full, completed from reference TRBV19 and TRBJ2-7, reads DGGITQSPKYLFRKEGQNVTLSCEQNLNHDAMYWYRQDPGQGLRLIYYSQIVNDFQKGDIAEGYSVSREKKESFPLTVTSAQKNPTAFYLCASMTGDRGRSYEQYFGPGTRLTVT.

The V and J genes are TRBV2 and TRBJ1-1, with D possibly being TRBD1 (5 bases). The germline V gene has CDR1 SNHLY and CDR2 FYNNEI. The CDR3 is made up of 13 amino acids. V was cut by 7 bases and J by 1 base, with 10 bases left in between. CDR3 protein: CASTARENTEAFF. For the CDR3, the DNA is TGTGCCAGCACTGCCAGGGAGAACACTGAAGCTTTCTTT. Based on the CDR3 plus reference TRBV2 and TRBJ1-1, the full variable domain is EPEVTQTPSHQVTQMGQEVILRCVPISNHLYFYWYRQILGQKVEFLVSFYNNEISEKSEIFDDQFSVERPDGSNFTLKIRSTKLEDSAMYFCASTARENTEAFFGQGTRLTVV.

The chain employs TRBV19 and TRBJ2-7; 13 bases map to TRBD2. CDR1 and CDR2 (germline): LNHDA, SQIVND (reference sequence). Trimming took 5 bases from V and 4 from J; bases not matched to a gene: 8. The CDR3 is 16 residues long. The CDR3 sequence: CASSSKTSGRIYEQYF. The DNA for the CDR3 is TGTGCCAGTAGTTCTAAGACTAGCGGGAGGATTTACGAGCAGTACTTC.

The chain recombines TRBV25-1 with TRBJ2-7, with D possibly matching TRBD1 (6 bases). The CDR3 extends over 15 amino acids. V was clipped by 4 bases and J by 0 bases, with 13 bases between them. Per the germline V gene, CDR1 is MGHDK and CDR2 is SYGVNS. CDR3 DNA: TGTGCCAGCAGTGCTACACAGGGAAGCTCCTACGAGCAGTACTTC. Encoded protein: CASSATQGSSYEQYF.

V usage is TRBV11-3 and J usage is TRBJ2-4; possibly TRBD2 for D (5 bases). Trimming cost V 5 bases and J 6 bases, with 20 bases left between them. In germline, CDR1 is SGHNT, CDR2 YENEEA. This CDR3 has 16 residues. CDR3 sequence: CASSPPGGLHLNIQYF. In nucleotides, the CDR3 is TGTGCCAGCAGCCCTCCAGGCGGGCTTCATCTAAACATTCAGTACTTC.